This T cell receptor (beta chain) was sequenced in a study of regulatory T cells in long-lasting Graves disease. As for time point: newly diagnosed GD, antithyroid drugs for less than 3 months. RNA extracted from PBMCs served as the sequencing template. In germline, CDR1 is SNHLY, CDR2 FYNNEI. The V end was cut by 10 bases, the J end by 0 bases, with 10 bases between. The CDR3 runs 14 residues. Arm-PCR of CDR3 regions and iRepertoire HTBI primers were the basis on which TCR beta libraries were built. Original processing methods: Gene usage covered approximately 60 TRBV and roughly 14 TRBJ segments. TCRdb redid the calling of the multiplex PCR reads with MiXCR, one entry per CDR3 protein. TCRdb, not the authors, supplied the V and J calls. The sample shows about 500,000 distinct CDR3 sequences, around 15% of them seen only once. These data also formed part of another study, on T cells in Graves' hyperthyroidism and ophthalmopathy. Per that study: First-round RT-PCR with HTBI primers amplified the TCR CDR3 region.

The sample was peripheral blood mononuclear cells (PBMCs), taken at new diagnosis, from a patient treated with antithyroid drugs. This sequence was found in a man between 40 and 49 years old with Graves disease. V and J are TRBV2 and TRBJ2-6, with D tentatively TRBD1 (6 bases). The CDR3 region is CATGQNSGANVLTF. The CDR3 DNA is TGTGCCACCGGACAGAACTCTGGGGCCAACGTCCTGACTTTC.